The 28 T cell receptor beta chains listed next were all sequenced from one sample in a study of T cell changes during pregnancy in multiple sclerosis. This table comes from immunoSEQ multiplex PCR, and its TCRdb copy is limited to in-frame clones, with some not included. The sample lists approximately 50,000 clones, roughly 95% occurring once. The specimen comprised CD4+ T cells from peripheral blood mononuclear cells, sampled in the third trimester of pregnancy. These receptors originate from a female donor with multiple sclerosis, enrolled in a pregnancy study.

This clone was observed a single time. The chain combines TRBV6-1 with TRBJ2-1; TRBD1 matches 10 bases. The CDR3 consists of 18 residues. The V segment lost 2 bases and the J segment 3 bases; nucleotides outside the gene matches: 10. Per germline, CDR1 MNHNS and CDR2 SASEGT. This CDR3 is CASSERPGTGALYNEQFF. Here the CDR3 DNA reads TGTGCCAGCAGTGAACGCCCCGGGACAGGGGCCCTCTACAATGAGCAGTTCTTC.

In nucleotides, the CDR3 is TGTGCCAGCAGCCCTTCTCGGACAGGGTTGAACACTGAAGCTTTCTTT. Its protein is CASSPSRTGLNTEAFF. The chain couples TRBV11-2 to TRBJ1-1; TRBD1 aligns across 8 bases. The CDR3 loop spans 16 amino acids. Germline trimming cut 5 bases from V and 0 bases from J; bases unmatched to any gene: 8. The V gene's germline CDR1 is SGHAT and CDR2 FQNNGV.

V and J are TRBV11-2 and TRBJ2-1, with 11 positions matching TRBD2. The CDR3 is 15 amino acids. Germline trimming cut 1 base from V and 9 bases from J; bases unmatched to any gene: 5. CDR1 and CDR2 (germline): SGHAT, FQNNGV. Here the CDR3 DNA reads TGTGCCAGCAGCTTAGCGGCTAGCGGGAGGACTGAGCAGTTCTTC. It translates to CASSLAASGRTEQFF.

The V call is TRBV28, the J call TRBJ1-6; TRBD1 aligns across 8 bases. The CDR3 consists of 14 residues. V lost 2 bases to trimming and J lost 7 bases; unmatched junction nucleotides: 1. From germline, CDR1 is MDHEN and CDR2 SYDVKM. CDR3 in amino acids: CASSLGDRNSPLHF. The CDR3 nucleotides read TGTGCCAGCAGTTTAGGGGACAGGAATTCACCCCTCCACTTT.

This rearrangement joins TRBV28 to TRBJ2-1; 7 nucleotides align to TRBD1. The ends lost 6 bases at V and 7 bases at J; junction bases unmatched: 15. CDR3 length: 16 amino acids. The germline gives CDR1 MDHEN, CDR2 SYDVKM. CDR3: CASRSLTGLGFNEQFF. As DNA, the CDR3 is TGTGCCAGCAGGTCCCTGACAGGGTTAGGGTTTAATGAGCAGTTCTTC. Based on the CDR3 plus reference TRBV28 and TRBJ2-1, the full variable domain is DVKVTQSSRYLVKRTGEKVFLECVQDMDHENMFWYRQDPGLGLRLIYFSYDVKMKEKGDIPEGYSVSREKKERFSLILESASTNQTSMYLCASRSLTGLGFNEQFFGPGTRLTVL.

This chain connects TRBV19 to TRBJ1-5, with D maybe TRBD1 (5 bases). This CDR3 comprises 16 residues. The ends were cut back, 5 bases at V and 2 bases at J, with 16 bases in the middle. The germline V gene has CDR1 LNHDA and CDR2 SQIVND (reference sequence). The CDR3 region has the DNA TGTGCCAGTAGTTTCGGACACTCCTCACGCAATCAGCCCCAGCATTTT. This sequence encodes CASSFGHSSRNQPQHF.

The chain recombines TRBV19 with TRBJ2-2, with TRBD1 identical over 7 bases. The J segment lost 4 bases and the V segment lost 5 bases, leaving 13 bases of the junction unmatched. This CDR3 comprises 17 residues. CDR1 is LNHDA, CDR2 SQIVND, per germline (reference sequence). In DNA, the CDR3 is TGTGCCAGTAGTCGAATGACAGGGTCGAAAAGCACCGGGGAGCTGTTTTTT. Encoded protein: CASSRMTGSKSTGELFF.

This chain links TRBV5-1 with TRBJ2-5, with 8 nucleotides matching TRBD2. This CDR3 has 15 amino acids. J gave up 2 bases and V 2 bases, and 5 bases lay outside the gene matches. Looked up from germline, CDR1 is SGHRS and CDR2 is YFSETQ. The CDR3 DNA is TGCGCCAGCAGCTTTGGTAGCGGGGCACAAGAGACCCAGTACTTC. It is translated as CASSFGSGAQETQYF.

The chain has TRBV7-3 and TRBJ2-5, with a weak D call TRBD1 (6 bases). This CDR3 has 13 amino acids. The V end lost 3 bases, the J end lost 4 bases, and 9 bases lay between the germline ends. Germline values: CDR1 SGHTA, CDR2 FQGTGA. The CDR3 nucleotides read TGTGCCAGCAGCTTCGGCAGGGGAGAGACCCAGTACTTC. Amino acid sequence: CASSFGRGETQYF.

J is TRBJ2-7 and V is TRBV7-2, with D maybe TRBD1 (6 bases). V lost 1 base, J lost 1 base, and 20 bases lay in between. CDR1 is SGHTA, CDR2 FQGNSA, per germline. This CDR3 has 18 amino acids. CDR3 protein: CASSLVFLRTANSYEQYF. The CDR3 region has the DNA TGTGCCAGCAGCTTAGTTTTTTTGAGGACAGCCAATTCCTACGAGCAGTACTTC.

Only one count was recorded for this clone. The chain uses TRBV2 and TRBJ1-2, with D possibly TRBD1 on 5 matching bases. This CDR3 spans 16 amino acids. Trimming pared 7 bases from V and 8 bases from J, leaving 26 bases between. The germline CDR1 and CDR2 sequences are SNHLY and FYNNEI. CDR3 sequence: CASTLSAGLPVIGYTF. DNA for the CDR3: TGTGCCAGCACTCTCTCAGCAGGGCTCCCTGTGATAGGCTACACCTTC.

The chain combines TRBV19 with TRBJ2-1; D possibly corresponds to TRBD1 (6 bases). Trimming stripped 5 bases from V and 5 bases from J, with 16 bases between. The CDR3 is made up of 15 amino acids. Germline CDR1 and CDR2: LNHDA and SQIVND (reference sequence). The CDR3 sequence is CASSVSRDNNNEQFF. DNA of the CDR3: TGTGCCAGTAGTGTGAGCCGGGACAACAACAATGAGCAGTTCTTC. The variable domain in full, with the rest retrieved from reference TRBV19 and TRBJ2-1, is DGGITQSPKYLFRKEGQNVTLSCEQNLNHDAMYWYRQDPGQGLRLIYYSQIVNDFQKGDIAEGYSVSREKKESFPLTVTSAQKNPTAFYLCASSVSRDNNNEQFFGPGTRLTVL.

This clone was seen once. This chain joins TRBV6-6 and TRBJ1-1, with 8 bases identical to TRBD1. Trimming cost V 6 bases and J 5 bases; bases outside gene matches: 11. Germline CDR1 reads MNHNY; CDR2 reads SVGAGI (reference sequence). This CDR3 has 15 amino acids. The DNA of the CDR3 is TGTGCCAGCAGCGAGAAACAGACAGGGGCTACTGAAGCTTTCTTT. Translation: CASSEKQTGATEAFF.

The J gene is TRBJ2-4, the V gene TRBV27; 10 nucleotides agree with TRBD2. This CDR3 contains 21 residues. V lost 0 bases, J lost 1 base, and 15 bases stayed unmatched. Germline CDR1 MNHEY, CDR2 SMNVEV (reference sequence). In nucleotides, the CDR3 is TGTGCCAGCAGTTTATCAATAAAGGGGCTAGCGGGGGAACTTGCCAAAAACATTCAGTACTTC. Translation gives CASSLSIKGLAGELAKNIQYF.

Concerning this clone itself: The identical CDR3 is also encoded by other nucleotide sequences in the sample. The chain has TRBV28 and TRBJ2-1, with TRBD2 matching 8 bases. Germline CDR1 and CDR2: MDHEN and SYDVKM. Trimming removed 4 bases from V and 4 bases from J; junction bases left unmatched: 0. The CDR3 is 13 amino acids. The DNA for the CDR3 is TGTGCCAGCAGTTCGGGGGGGTACAATGAGCAGTTCTTC. Its translation: CASSSGGYNEQFF.

This chain connects TRBV11-2 to TRBJ1-4; no reliable D call. The CDR3 has 17 residues. The germline V gene has CDR1 SGHAT and CDR2 FQNNGV. Trimming cost V 1 base and J 0 bases, with 12 bases left between them. Here the CDR3 DNA reads TGTGCCAGCAGCTTAGGTCTTTTTGTATCAACTAATGAAAAACTGTTTTTT. Protein sequence: CASSLGLFVSTNEKLFF.

V usage is TRBV19 and J usage is TRBJ1-3; D is perhaps TRBD1 (5 bases). V lost 5 bases and J lost 1, with 12 bases in between. The CDR3 length is 15 residues. In germline, CDR1 is LNHDA, CDR2 SQIVND (reference sequence). CDR3 coding DNA: TGTGCCAGTAGTCCTCAAGGGGCGTCTGGAAACACCATATATTTT. Encoded protein: CASSPQGASGNTIYF.

The chain recombines TRBV18 with TRBJ1-3; 9 nucleotides line up with TRBD1. The CDR3 has 18 residues. Germline lookup yields CDR1 KGHSH and CDR2 LQKENI. V shed 2 bases, J shed 1 base, and the junction held 9 bases outside the gene matches. DNA of the CDR3: TGTGCCAGCTCACCAAACAGACCGGGACAGGGTTCTGGAAACACCATATATTTT. It encodes CASSPNRPGQGSGNTIYF.

The V gene is TRBV18, the J gene TRBJ2-1, with D tentatively TRBD1 (6 bases). Germline CDR1 reads KGHSH; CDR2 reads LQKENI. The CDR3 sequence is 14 residues long. Trimming took 5 bases from V and 5 from J, leaving 13 bases between them. CDR3 amino acids: CASSYYREDNEQFF. Here the CDR3 DNA reads TGTGCCAGCTCATATTACAGGGAAGACAATGAGCAGTTCTTC.

The rearrangement uses TRBV6-5 and TRBJ2-1; 8 bases fit TRBD1. With V trimmed by 4 bases and J by 12 bases, 11 bases remained unmatched. The CDR3 is 14 amino acids. The germline V gene has CDR1 MNHEY and CDR2 SVGAGI. The CDR3 coding sequence is TGTGCCAGCAGTTCTCCCCGTCGGGGGACAGGGCAGTTCTTC. It codes for CASSSPRRGTGQFF.

This chain uses TRBV4-3 with TRBJ1-4; 11 bases are a match to TRBD1. The CDR3 spans 14 residues. CDR1 and CDR2 from the germline V gene are LGHNA and YSLEER. Trimming removed 4 bases from V and 7 bases from J; junction bases left unmatched: 2. The CDR3 protein is CASSPGQGGEKLFF. CDR3 sequence (DNA): TGCGCCAGCAGCCCGGGACAGGGGGGTGAAAAACTGTTTTTT.

This chain uses TRBV7-6 with TRBJ2-6; TRBD2 might be the D (5 bases). The V end lost 2 bases, the J end lost 2 bases, and 13 bases lay between the germline ends. The CDR3 has 17 residues. Germline assignment: CDR1 SGHVS and CDR2 FNYEAQ. The CDR3 loop reads CASSLSGYKAGANVLTF. The CDR3, as DNA: TGTGCCAGCAGCTTATCGGGGTATAAGGCTGGGGCCAACGTCCTGACTTTC.

The chain combines TRBV28 with TRBJ2-1; 9 bases fit TRBD2. The V gene's germline CDR1 is MDHEN and CDR2 SYDVKM. This CDR3 is 18 amino acids long. The junction had 12 bases not matched to a gene; V was cut back by 6 bases and J by 0 bases. The CDR3 here is CASSPRGSGRSSYNEQFF. The CDR3 bases are TGTGCCAGCAGCCCTCGGGGTAGCGGGAGAAGCTCCTACAATGAGCAGTTCTTC.

The count of this clone is one. V and J are TRBV28 and TRBJ1-6; TRBD1 matches at 7 bases. From germline, CDR1 is MDHEN and CDR2 SYDVKM. J was trimmed by 4 bases and V by 9 bases; bases with no gene match: 6. This CDR3 spans 14 amino acids. This CDR3 reads CASLKQGYNSPLHF. The CDR3 DNA reads as TGTGCCAGTTTAAAACAGGGGTATAATTCACCCCTCCACTTT.

The CDR3 bases are TGTGCCAGCAGTTTAACTAGCGGAGCGGCCTACGAGCAGTACTTC. This translates into CASSLTSGAAYEQYF. V usage is TRBV27 and J usage is TRBJ2-7; TRBD2 matches 8 bases. CDR3 length: 15 amino acids. V was pared by 2 bases and J by 2 bases, with 5 bases of the junction left unmatched. CDR1 and CDR2 from the germline V gene are MNHEY and SMNVEV (reference sequence).

V and J are TRBV7-6 and TRBJ1-1; TRBD1 matches 7 bases. Germline-derived CDR1 and CDR2 are SGHVS and FNYEAQ. The CDR3 extends over 17 amino acids. Losses at the gene ends were 0 bases for V and 2 bases for J; bases not matched to a gene: 9. The CDR3 coding sequence is TGTGCCAGCAGCTTAGCATCAGGGGGATCGAGAAACACTGAAGCTTTCTTT. Its translation is CASSLASGGSRNTEAFF.

This clone was seen a handful of times. The rearrangement joins TRBV9 to TRBJ1-5; TRBD1 matches 7 bases. CDR3 length: 15 amino acids. Per the germline V gene, CDR1 is SGDLS and CDR2 is YYNGEE. With 3 bases clipped from V and 1 base from J, the junction kept 4 bases outside the gene matches. CDR3 residues: CASSATGYSNQPQHF. CDR3 nucleotides: TGTGCCAGCAGCGCGACAGGGTACAGCAATCAGCCCCAGCATTTT.

The chain carries TRBV5-4 and TRBJ2-1; 7 bases agree with TRBD1. There are 15 residues in the CDR3. After removal of 0 bases from V and 2 bases from J, the junction contained 2 bases not matched to a gene. Germline V lookup: CDR1 SGHNT, CDR2 YYREEE (reference sequence). DNA of the CDR3: TGTGCCAGCAGCTTGGTTGGGACAGCCTACAATGAGCAGTTCTTC. Its protein product is CASSLVGTAYNEQFF.